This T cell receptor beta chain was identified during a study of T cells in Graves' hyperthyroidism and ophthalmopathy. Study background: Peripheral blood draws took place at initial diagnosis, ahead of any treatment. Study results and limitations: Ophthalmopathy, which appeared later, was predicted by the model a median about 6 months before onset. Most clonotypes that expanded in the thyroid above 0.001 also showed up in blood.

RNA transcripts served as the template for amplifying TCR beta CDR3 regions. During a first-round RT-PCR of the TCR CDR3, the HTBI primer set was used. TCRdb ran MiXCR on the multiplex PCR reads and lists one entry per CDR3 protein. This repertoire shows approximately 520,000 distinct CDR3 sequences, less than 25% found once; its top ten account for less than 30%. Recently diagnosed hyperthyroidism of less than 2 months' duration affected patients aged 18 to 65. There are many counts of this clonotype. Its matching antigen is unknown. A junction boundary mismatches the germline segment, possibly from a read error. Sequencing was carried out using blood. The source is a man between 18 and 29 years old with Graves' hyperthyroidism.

The CDR3 nucleotides read TGTGCCAGCAGCTTAGTTTTGGTGGGGGTCGGGGAGACCCAGTACTTT. It yields the protein CASSLVLVGVGETQYF. The gene calls are TRBV7-6 and TRBJ2-5, with D perhaps given as TRBD1 or TRBD2 (5 bases each). Per germline, CDR1 SGHVS and CDR2 FNYEAQ. The CDR3 runs 16 residues.